This TCR beta chain was sequenced for a study of blood T cell repertoires in COVID-19. Germline V lookup: CDR1 LNHDA, CDR2 SQIVND (reference sequence). The CDR3 extends over 11 amino acids. The ends were cut back, 5 bases at V and 6 bases at J, with 5 bases in the middle. As processed by the authors: Amplification of reference gene primers was used by the study to estimate nucleated cell counts. TCRdb keeps only in-frame clones here, not all; method: immunoSEQ multiplex PCR. The D gene and trimming were derived from the DNA, and the V and J assignments and clone size from that table. The sample contains 40,000 to 65,000 clones, roughly 84% of which appear only once.

This TCR derives from a man between 65 and 85 years old with active COVID-19. The V call is TRBV19, the J call TRBJ2-1; the D is unclear. The sample taken for sequencing was peripheral blood. In DNA form, the CDR3 reads TGTGCCAGTAGTGGAGCCAATGAGCAGTTCTTC. Translation gives CASSGANEQFF.